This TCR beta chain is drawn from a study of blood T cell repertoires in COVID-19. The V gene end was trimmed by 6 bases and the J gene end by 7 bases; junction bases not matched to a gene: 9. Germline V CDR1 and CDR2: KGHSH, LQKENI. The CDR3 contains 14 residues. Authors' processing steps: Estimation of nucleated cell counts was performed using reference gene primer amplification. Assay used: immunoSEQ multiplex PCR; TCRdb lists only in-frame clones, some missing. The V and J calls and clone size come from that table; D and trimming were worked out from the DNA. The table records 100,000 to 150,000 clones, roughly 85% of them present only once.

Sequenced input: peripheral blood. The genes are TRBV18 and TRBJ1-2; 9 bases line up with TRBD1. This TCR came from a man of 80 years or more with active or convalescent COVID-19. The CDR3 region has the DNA TGTGCCAGCTCCTGGACAGGGGAGGGATCTGGCTACACCTTC. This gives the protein CASSWTGEGSGYTF.